This TCR beta chain was identified in a study of T cells after yellow fever vaccination. J was trimmed by 5 bases and V by 4 bases; bases with no gene match: 11. This CDR3 contains 14 residues. The germline gives CDR1 SQVTM, CDR2 ANQGSEA. Via MiXCR, TCRdb re-called the 5' RACE reads, giving one row per CDR3 protein. Seen here are 450,000 to 650,000 distinct CDR3 sequences, roughly 13% observed once, and the top ten hold around an eighth. In this sample, this clonotype turned up a few times. This clonotype originated in a man aged 30-40 years who received the YFV17D yellow fever vaccine. The V gene is TRBV29-1, the J gene TRBJ2-7, with 7 positions matching TRBD2. Sequencing used PBMCs, obtained on the day of the yellow fever booster vaccination. As DNA, the CDR3 is TGCAGCGTTGGGGAGGGTCTAGGGGACGACGAGCAGTACTTC. It encodes CSVGEGLGDDEQYF.